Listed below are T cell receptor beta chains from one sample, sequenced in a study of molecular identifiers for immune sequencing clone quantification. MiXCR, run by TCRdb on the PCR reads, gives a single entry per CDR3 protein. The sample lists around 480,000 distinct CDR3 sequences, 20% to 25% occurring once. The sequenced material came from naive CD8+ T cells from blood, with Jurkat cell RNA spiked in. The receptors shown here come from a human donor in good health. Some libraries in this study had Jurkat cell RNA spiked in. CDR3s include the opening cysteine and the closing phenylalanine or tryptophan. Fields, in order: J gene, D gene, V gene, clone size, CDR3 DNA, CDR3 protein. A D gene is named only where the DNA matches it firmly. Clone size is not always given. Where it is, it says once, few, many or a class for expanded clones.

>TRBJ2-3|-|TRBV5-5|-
TGTGCCAGCAGCTTGCTTGGGGGTCGCACAGATACGCAGTATTTT
CASSLLGGRTDTQYF
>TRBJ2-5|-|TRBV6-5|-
TGTGCCAGCACCGAAGCGGAGGGGGAGACCCAGTACTTC
CASTEAEGETQYF
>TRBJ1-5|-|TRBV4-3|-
TGCGCCAGCAGCCAAGAGGCTCCCGGGTCGGGTCAGCCCCAGCATTTT
CASSQEAPGSGQPQHF
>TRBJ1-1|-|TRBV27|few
TGTGCCAGCAGTTTTGTTTCTTCGGACACTGAAGCTTTCTTT
CASSFVSSDTEAFF
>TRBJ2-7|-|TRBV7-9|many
TGTGCCAGCAGCTCAGCGGGTAGCGCCGAGCAGTACTTC
CASSSAGSAEQYF
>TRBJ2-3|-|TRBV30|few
TGTGCCTGGATAGAGGGCACAGATACGCAGTATTTT
CAWIEGTDTQYF
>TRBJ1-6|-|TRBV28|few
TGTGCCAGCAGTTTAGTAGGTTTGGGCTCACCCCTCCACTTT
CASSLVGLGSPLHF
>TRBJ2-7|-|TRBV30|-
TGTGCCTGGAGTGTACCGCGGTCATCCTACGAGCAGTACTTC
CAWSVPRSSYEQYF
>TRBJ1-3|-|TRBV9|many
TGTGCCAGCAGCGCAGACGGCAACTCTGGAAACACCATATATTTT
CASSADGNSGNTIYF
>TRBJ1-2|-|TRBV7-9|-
TGTGCCAGCAGCGAAACGGGAGACTATAACTATGGCTACACCTTC
CASSETGDYNYGYTF
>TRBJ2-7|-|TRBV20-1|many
TGCAGTGCCCGCCTGGAGGGCCACGAGCAGTACTTC
CSARLEGHEQYF
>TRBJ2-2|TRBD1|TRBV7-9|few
TGTGCCAGCAGCATAGGACAGGGTGGCACCGGGGAGCTGTTTTTT
CASSIGQGGTGELFF
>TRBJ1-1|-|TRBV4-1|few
TGCGCCAGCAGCCAAACCGACAGCCTTGAAGCTTTCTTT
CASSQTDSLEAFF
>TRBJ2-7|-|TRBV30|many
TGTGCCTGGAGTGTCCACAGGTTGGATGAGCAGTACTTC
CAWSVHRLDEQYF
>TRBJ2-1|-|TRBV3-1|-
TGTGCCAGCACCGCGGTTAACAGGATTCCTACCCGCAATGAGCAGTTCTTC
CASTAVNRIPTRNEQFF
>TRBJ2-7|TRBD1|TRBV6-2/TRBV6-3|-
TGTGCCAGCAGTTACTCGGCGGACAGGGGCTCCTACGAGCAGTACTTC
CASSYSADRGSYEQYF
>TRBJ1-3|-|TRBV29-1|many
TGCAGCGTGGCCTTCCATGGGAAGGAAAACACCATATATTTT
CSVAFHGKENTIYF
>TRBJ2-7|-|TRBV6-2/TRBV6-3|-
TGTGCCAGCAGCCTACTAGTTCAGCGGGTCTACGAGCAGTACTTC
CASSLLVQRVYEQYF
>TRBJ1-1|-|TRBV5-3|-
TGTGCCAGCAGCTTGGCGGGTCTGGGCAGGAGCACTGAAGCTTTCTTT
CASSLAGLGRSTEAFF
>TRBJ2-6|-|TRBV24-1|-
TGTGCCACCCCCCCAGGGTCCTCTGGGGCCAACGTCCTGACTTTC
CATPPGSSGANVLTF
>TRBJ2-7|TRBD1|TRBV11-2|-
TGTGCCAGCAGCTTAGCCCCCGGGACAGGGGCCGCCTACGAGCAGTACTTC
CASSLAPGTGAAYEQYF
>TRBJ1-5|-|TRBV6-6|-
TGTGCCAGCAGTTACGGACCTGTGGATAGCAATCAGCCCCAGCATTTT
CASSYGPVDSNQPQHF
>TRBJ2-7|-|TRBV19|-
TGTGCCAGTAGTATTCTACCGGGGAGCTCCTACGAGCAGTACTTC
CASSILPGSSYEQYF
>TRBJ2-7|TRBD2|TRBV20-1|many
TGCAGTGCTAGAGATGGGACTAGCGGGAACTACGAGCAGTACTTC
CSARDGTSGNYEQYF
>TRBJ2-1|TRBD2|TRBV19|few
TGTGCCAGTAGTATTCGGGCTAGCGGTTACAATGAGCAGTTCTTC
CASSIRASGYNEQFF
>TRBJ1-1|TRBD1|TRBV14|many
TGTGCCAGCAGCCAAGGATCCCGGGACAGGGGGGCGCACACTGAAGCTTTCTTT
CASSQGSRDRGAHTEAFF
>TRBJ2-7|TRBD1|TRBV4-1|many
TGCGCCAGCAGCCAACGAGACAGGGGGCAATACGAGCAGTACTTC
CASSQRDRGQYEQYF
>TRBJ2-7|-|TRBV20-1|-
TGCAGTGCTACAAGTCAGGGCCCCGAATCCGAGCAGTACTTC
CSATSQGPESEQYF
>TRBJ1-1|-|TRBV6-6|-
TGTGCCAGCACAGGGACTCGCACTGAAGCTTTCTTT
CASTGTRTEAFF
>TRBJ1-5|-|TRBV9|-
TGTGCCAGCAGCGCGGGAGGCTGGGGTCAGCCCCAGCATTTT
CASSAGGWGQPQHF
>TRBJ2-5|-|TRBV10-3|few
TGTGCCATCAGTGCGGGATTACCACAAGAGACCCAGTACTTC
CAISAGLPQETQYF
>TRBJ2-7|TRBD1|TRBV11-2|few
TGTGCCAGCAGCTCGACCGGGACAGCGAAGGTAGAGCAGTACTTC
CASSSTGTAKVEQYF
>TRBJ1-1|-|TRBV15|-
TGTGCCACCAGCAGAGAGGAGACACGTTACTTGAACACTGAAGCTTTCTTT
CATSREETRYLNTEAFF
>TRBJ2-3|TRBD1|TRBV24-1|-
TGTGCCACCAGTGAGGGGGACAGGGACGCAGATACGCAGTATTTT
CATSEGDRDADTQYF
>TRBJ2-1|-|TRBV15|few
TGTGCCACCAGCAGAGAACGGGGACCATACAATGAGCAGTTCTTC
CATSRERGPYNEQFF
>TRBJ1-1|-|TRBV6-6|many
TGTGCCAGCAGTTACGTTACGAACACTGAAGCTTTCTTT
CASSYVTNTEAFF
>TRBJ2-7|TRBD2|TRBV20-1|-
TGCAGTGCTAGAGTGGATAGCGGGATATACGAGCAGTACTTC
CSARVDSGIYEQYF
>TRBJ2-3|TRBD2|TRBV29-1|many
TGCAGCATAACTGGGACTAGCGGGGATCTCAGCACAGATACGCAGTATTTT
CSITGTSGDLSTDTQYF
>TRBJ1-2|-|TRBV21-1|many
TGTGCCAGCAGCAAAGGGTATTTAGACTATGGCTACACCTTC
CASSKGYLDYGYTF
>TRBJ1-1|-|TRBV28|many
TGTGCCAGCAGTCCTGACATCTTGAACACTGAAGCTTTCTTT
CASSPDILNTEAFF
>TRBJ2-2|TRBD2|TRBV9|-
TGTGCCAGCTCCCCGGGAGGAGGCACCGGGGAGCTGTTTTTT
CASSPGGGTGELFF